This T cell receptor beta chain appears in the sequencing data of a study of T cell responses to AZD1222 COVID-19 vaccine (dated by TCRdb to about 2021). With respect to the entire study: AZD1222 recipients whose second dose came at about 4 weeks and those whose second dose came at about 12 weeks were combined into one group, since spike-specific TCR depth and breadth did not differ between the two schedules. A total of 233 trial participants underwent TCR sequencing, of whom some 200 had received two doses of AZD1222 and roughly 26 had received two doses of the MenACWY control vaccine. Trial participants were enrolled by age into subgroups of 18-55, 56-69 and 70-plus years, and around 150, 28 and 57 TCR-sequenced participants, respectively, were included in these subgroups.

In regard to this clone: Its specific antigen is unknown. Base qualities are not recorded, but no much larger clone differs from it by a single base.

Per the publication, the time point label means: baseline before first vaccination. Samples from vaccinated people were obtained from the UK trials COV001 and COV002, which included a single-blind randomized controlled phase 2/3 trial of AZD1222 (ChAdOx1 nCoV-19) in healthy adults. For TCRbeta chain sequencing, PBMC samples were collected from trial participants at day 0 and at day 28 after the second dose. General study outcomes and caveats: Participants were mostly white British, with more females than males. The authors suggested clonal diversity may have been underestimated. Conclusions about previously exposed vaccinees are limited, since just five to seven AZD1222 recipients were seropositive for SARS-CoV-2 at baseline. Because no day 14 peak-response samples were available, repertoires were characterized only after the peak T cell response. The vaccine-associated CD4 TCRs covered the entire spike protein, and the dominant responses fell in regions 160-218 and 743-854. After two AZD1222 doses, both the breadth and the depth of spike-specific TCRs were significantly higher than at day 0 and than in MenACWY recipients. In the small 56-69-year group, the increase in depth fell short of significance, most likely because of low power. Reportedly, almost half of the unique spike-specific TCRs recognized epitopes lying outside the regions that are mutated in the B.1.351 and B.1.1.7 variants.

The CDR3 regions of human TCRbeta chains were analyzed by immunosequencing. Per the original workflow: Repertoire TCRs were matched against a reference library of SARS-CoV-2-specific TCRs generated with the MIRA antigen-specificity platform. Breadth was defined as the fraction of unique TCRs that were SARS-CoV-2-associated, and depth was defined as the fraction of total T cells that were SARS-CoV-2-associated. Using the MIRA data, every spike-specific TCR was mapped to the spike region that the TCR reacted to and assigned to either a CD4 or a CD8 class. Log10-transformed breadth and depth values were compared by one-way ANOVA with Sidak's multiple comparisons tests. The immuneACCESS repertoire file appears here via TCRdb, limited to in-frame rearrangements. These files lack a portion of the clones; in checked studies, under half of the deficit traces to unresolved V genes, and the cause of the others is not known. D and trimming were read from the DNA, whereas the V and J calls and clone size are those reported in that table. The sample yields roughly 150,000 clones; about 91% were counted once. The ten top clones hold 4% to 5% of the sample.

V was cut back by 4 bases and J by 3 bases, leaving a gap of 10 bases between them. The germline V gene (reference sequence) specifies WNHNN as CDR1 and SYGVQD as CDR2. From cysteine to phenylalanine, the CDR3 is 14 amino acids long. Only the CDR3 region is kept as DNA, spanning 42 bases read in frame from base 1. This chain is built from TRBV10-1 and TRBJ2-1; a weak D assignment points to TRBD2 (5 bases agree). The material was peripheral blood, obtained on day 0 of AZD1222 vaccination. This receptor was obtained from an adult in good health. Here is the DNA: TGCGCCAGCAGTGTTGGGAGCGACTACAATGAGCAGTTCTTC. Its product reads: CASSVGSDYNEQFF.